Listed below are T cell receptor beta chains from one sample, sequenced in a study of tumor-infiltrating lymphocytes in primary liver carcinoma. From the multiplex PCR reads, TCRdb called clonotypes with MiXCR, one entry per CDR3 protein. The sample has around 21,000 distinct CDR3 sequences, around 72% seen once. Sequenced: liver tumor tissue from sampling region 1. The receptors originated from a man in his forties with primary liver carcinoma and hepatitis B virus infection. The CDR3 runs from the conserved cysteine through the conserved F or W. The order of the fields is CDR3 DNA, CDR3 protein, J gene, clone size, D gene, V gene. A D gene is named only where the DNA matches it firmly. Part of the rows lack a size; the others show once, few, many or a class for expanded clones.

CDR3 DNA: TGTGCCACAAGACAGGGGGCGGACTGGGACTATGGTTACACCTTC
CDR3 protein: CATRQGADWDYGYTF
J gene: TRBJ1-2
clone size: NA
D gene: TRBD1
V gene: TRBV6-1

CDR3 DNA: TGTGCTAGCAGCTTACACCCCCCCGGGACTAGCGGGTGCAATGAGCCGTTCTTC
CDR3 protein: CASSLHPPGTSGCNEPFF
J gene: TRBJ2-1
clone size: NA
D gene: TRBD2
V gene: TRBV11-3

CDR3 DNA: TGTGCCAGCAGTTTATGGTGTGGGGCGAACATAGCCAAAAACATTCAGCACTTC
CDR3 protein: CASSLWCGANIAKNIQHF
J gene: TRBJ2-4
clone size: NA
D gene: NA
V gene: TRBV12-3/TRBV12-4

CDR3 DNA: TGTGCCAGTACCGAGAGGGGGGCCAATCTCCTGACTTTC
CDR3 protein: CASTERGANLLTF
J gene: TRBJ2-6
clone size: once
D gene: NA
V gene: TRBV6-5

CDR3 DNA: TGCGCCAACAGCCAAGACCGTGGGGGATTAGAAGCTTTCTTT
CDR3 protein: CANSQDRGGLEAFF
J gene: TRBJ1-1
clone size: NA
D gene: NA
V gene: TRBV4-1

CDR3 DNA: TGTGCCGGCAGCTTAGCGGCTACTAGCGGGCCTGAGGGCGATGAGCAGCTCTTC
CDR3 protein: CAGSLAATSGPEGDEQLF
J gene: TRBJ2-1
clone size: NA
D gene: TRBD2
V gene: TRBV7-9

CDR3 DNA: TGTGCCATCAGTGACAGGGCTGGCACAGATACGCAGTATTTT
CDR3 protein: CAISDRAGTDTQYF
J gene: TRBJ2-3
clone size: many
D gene: NA
V gene: TRBV10-3

CDR3 DNA: TGTGTCAGCAGTTCCGTCGCGGAGGCCAACGTCCTGAGTTTC
CDR3 protein: CVSSSVAEANVLSF
J gene: TRBJ2-6
clone size: NA
D gene: NA
V gene: TRBV6-5

CDR3 DNA: TGCGCCGACTCGACAGGGTGGGAGGAAAAACTGTTTTTT
CDR3 protein: CADSTGWEEKLFF
J gene: TRBJ1-4
clone size: NA
D gene: TRBD1
V gene: TRBV10-2

CDR3 DNA: TGTGCCAGCAGCTTGGCTGGGGAAGATACGCGGTATTTC
CDR3 protein: CASSLAGEDTRYF
J gene: TRBJ2-3
clone size: NA
D gene: NA
V gene: TRBV5-4

CDR3 DNA: TGTGCCAGCACCCCACGGGGTATGCCTCGACAGCAGCCGGTGTACGAGCAGTACTTC
CDR3 protein: CASTPRGMPRQQPVYEQYF
J gene: TRBJ2-7
clone size: many
D gene: NA
V gene: TRBV28

CDR3 DNA: TGTGCCAGTAGATTAAGGCTAGCATCGACAGATATGCAGTATTTT
CDR3 protein: CASRLRLASTDMQYF
J gene: TRBJ2-3
clone size: once
D gene: NA
V gene: TRBV12-3/TRBV12-4

CDR3 DNA: TGTGCCAGCGGCGGAGGGGGACGGGGGACCTACGAGCAGTACTTC
CDR3 protein: CASGGGGRGTYEQYF
J gene: TRBJ2-7
clone size: NA
D gene: NA
V gene: TRBV28

CDR3 DNA: TGTGCCAGCAATTGGGGACAGGGAATTGGGAACGAACAGTACTTC
CDR3 protein: CASNWGQGIGNEQYF
J gene: TRBJ2-7
clone size: NA
D gene: TRBD1
V gene: TRBV6-5

CDR3 DNA: TGTGCCAGCAGCTTTCTTGATGAGCATTTCTTC
CDR3 protein: CASSFLDEHFF
J gene: TRBJ2-1
clone size: NA
D gene: NA
V gene: TRBV7-9

CDR3 DNA: TGCAGCACCAGGGTAGTGGACGGGCAGTACTTT
CDR3 protein: CSTRVVDGQYF
J gene: TRBJ2-7
clone size: few
D gene: NA
V gene: TRBV29-1

CDR3 DNA: TGTACCAACAGCTTTGCAGGATCGAACACCGGGGAGCTGTTTTTT
CDR3 protein: CTNSFAGSNTGELFF
J gene: TRBJ2-2
clone size: NA
D gene: NA
V gene: TRBV11-2

CDR3 DNA: NA
CDR3 protein: CTSSVARGSYEQYF
J gene: TRBJ2-7
clone size: NA
D gene: NA
V gene: TRBV6-1

CDR3 DNA: TGTGCCAGCAGCTCAAAGAATTCACTCCTCCACTTT
CDR3 protein: CASSSKNSLLHF
J gene: TRBJ1-6
clone size: NA
D gene: NA
V gene: TRBV12-3/TRBV12-4

CDR3 DNA: TGTGCCAGCACCCAAGATTTCGGACAGGGTCACAATGAGCACTTCTTC
CDR3 protein: CASTQDFGQGHNEHFF
J gene: TRBJ2-1
clone size: NA
D gene: TRBD1
V gene: TRBV14

CDR3 DNA: TGCGCCAGCAGCTTGGTCTACACAGATACGCAGTATTTT
CDR3 protein: CASSLVYTDTQYF
J gene: TRBJ2-3
clone size: many
D gene: NA
V gene: TRBV5-1

CDR3 DNA: TGTGCCAGTAGCTTCGGAGGGGTTAGCGAACAGTACTTC
CDR3 protein: CASSFGGVSEQYF
J gene: TRBJ2-7
clone size: NA
D gene: NA
V gene: TRBV11-2

CDR3 DNA: TGTGCCAGCAGATCCCGACAGTTGGCCTACAATGAGCAGTTCTTC
CDR3 protein: CASRSRQLAYNEQFF
J gene: TRBJ2-1
clone size: NA
D gene: NA
V gene: TRBV5-6

CDR3 DNA: TGTGCCAGCTCACCGACAGTTTCCTACGAGCAGTACTTC
CDR3 protein: CASSPTVSYEQYF
J gene: TRBJ2-7
clone size: many
D gene: NA
V gene: TRBV18

CDR3 DNA: TGTGCCAGCAGCTCGCGCATAGCGGGAGCCCATGATTACAATGAGCAGTTCTTC
CDR3 protein: CASSSRIAGAHDYNEQFF
J gene: TRBJ2-1
clone size: NA
D gene: TRBD2
V gene: TRBV13

CDR3 DNA: TGCGCCTGCAGCTTGGGAGCGGGAGGGCCAAACGAGCAGTACTTC
CDR3 protein: CACSLGAGGPNEQYF
J gene: TRBJ2-7
clone size: many
D gene: TRBD2
V gene: TRBV5-1

CDR3 DNA: TGTACCAGCAGCTACACTAGCGCCCATTTATATAATGAGCAGTCCTTC
CDR3 protein: CTSSYTSAHLYNEQSF
J gene: TRBJ2-1
clone size: NA
D gene: TRBD2
V gene: TRBV11-2

CDR3 DNA: TGCAGTGCCGTTGAGACAGGGGAAGACTACGAGCAGTACTTC
CDR3 protein: CSAVETGEDYEQYF
J gene: TRBJ2-7
clone size: NA
D gene: TRBD1
V gene: TRBV20-1

CDR3 DNA: TGTGCCAGCAGCTTAATGGCTACAGGGAAGTCAGTTCGTGAAGCTTTCTTT
CDR3 protein: CASSLMATGKSVREAFF
J gene: TRBJ1-1
clone size: NA
D gene: NA
V gene: TRBV11-2

CDR3 DNA: TGTGCCAGCAGCCAAGAAGGACTAGCGGGAGGTTCCACAGATACGCAGTATTTT
CDR3 protein: CASSQEGLAGGSTDTQYF
J gene: TRBJ2-3
clone size: medium-sized
D gene: TRBD2
V gene: TRBV4-2

CDR3 DNA: TGTGCCATCAGTGAGTCAGTTTCTGGAAACACCATATATTTT
CDR3 protein: CAISESVSGNTIYF
J gene: TRBJ1-3
clone size: many
D gene: NA
V gene: TRBV10-3

CDR3 DNA: TGTGCTAGCAACTCAAGAGGCTCTTCCAGCCTCTACGAGCAGTACTTC
CDR3 protein: CASNSRGSSSLYEQYF
J gene: TRBJ2-7
clone size: NA
D gene: NA
V gene: TRBV11-1

CDR3 DNA: TGTGCCAGCAGCTACTTGATCCTCCTAGCGGGAGCGGGAAATGAGCAGTTCTTC
CDR3 protein: CASSYLILLAGAGNEQFF
J gene: TRBJ2-1
clone size: few
D gene: TRBD2
V gene: TRBV6-2/TRBV6-3

CDR3 DNA: TGTGCCAGCAGTCGGGGATGGTCCACAGATACGCAGTATTTT
CDR3 protein: CASSRGWSTDTQYF
J gene: TRBJ2-3
clone size: NA
D gene: NA
V gene: TRBV28

CDR3 DNA: TGTGCCAATAGCTTGATTTTCCAGGGAACCTATAATTCACCCCTCCACTTT
CDR3 protein: CANSLIFQGTYNSPLHF
J gene: TRBJ1-6
clone size: NA
D gene: NA
V gene: TRBV5-4

CDR3 DNA: TGCGCCAGCAGCCCTGCGGGACTAGCGCTGAACTGTGAGCAATTCTTC
CDR3 protein: CASSPAGLALNCEQFF
J gene: TRBJ2-1
clone size: NA
D gene: TRBD2
V gene: TRBV4-3

CDR3 DNA: TGTGCCAGCAGCCTCACCGGGACGGTCCTCTCCTACGGGCAATACTTC
CDR3 protein: CASSLTGTVLSYGQYF
J gene: TRBJ2-7
clone size: NA
D gene: NA
V gene: TRBV11-1

CDR3 DNA: TGCGCCAGCGGCCTCCCCTGGACAGATGAAGAGACCCAGTACTTC
CDR3 protein: CASGLPWTDEETQYF
J gene: TRBJ2-5
clone size: NA
D gene: NA
V gene: TRBV5-6

CDR3 DNA: TGTGCCAGCAGCTACACTAGCGCCCATTTATACGATGAACAGTTCTTC
CDR3 protein: CASSYTSAHLYDEQFF
J gene: TRBJ2-1
clone size: NA
D gene: TRBD2
V gene: TRBV11-2

CDR3 DNA: TGTGCTAGCAGCTGGGACTACAGACCCTGCGACCAGTACTTC
CDR3 protein: CASSWDYRPCDQYF
J gene: TRBJ2-7
clone size: once
D gene: TRBD2
V gene: TRBV5-4

CDR3 DNA: TGTGCCAGCAGTGCGCAAGGTAGCAATGATCAGCTCTTC
CDR3 protein: CASSAQGSNDQLF
J gene: TRBJ2-1
clone size: NA
D gene: NA
V gene: TRBV6-6

CDR3 DNA: TGTGCCACCAGTGATTTAGAAGGGGCTAGCGTGATAAGTGTGCAGTTCTTC
CDR3 protein: CATSDLEGASVISVQFF
J gene: TRBJ2-1
clone size: NA
D gene: NA
V gene: TRBV24-1

CDR3 DNA: TGTGCCAGCAGTCAGCTTAGCGGGGCAGAGACCCAGTACTTC
CDR3 protein: CASSQLSGAETQYF
J gene: TRBJ2-5
clone size: NA
D gene: TRBD2
V gene: TRBV28

CDR3 DNA: TGTATCAGCAGCTTATACCGGCTAGTTAGTGAGCGGTTCTTC
CDR3 protein: CISSLYRLVSERFF
J gene: TRBJ2-1
clone size: NA
D gene: NA
V gene: TRBV11-2

CDR3 DNA: TGTGCCAGCAGCTTAGTCACTGGGACAGGGGGCAGAACAGATACTCAGTATTTT
CDR3 protein: CASSLVTGTGGRTDTQYF
J gene: TRBJ2-3
clone size: NA
D gene: TRBD1
V gene: TRBV11-2

CDR3 DNA: TGTGCCAGCAGCCCGGCCAAGGGTTTGGGCGAGCAGTACTTC
CDR3 protein: CASSPAKGLGEQYF
J gene: TRBJ2-7
clone size: many
D gene: NA
V gene: TRBV11-2

CDR3 DNA: TGTGCCAGCAGCATCTCCGACTATGGCTACACCTTC
CDR3 protein: CASSISDYGYTF
J gene: TRBJ1-2
clone size: NA
D gene: NA
V gene: TRBV7-8

CDR3 DNA: TGCAGCGCCGTTCGTCCCACTCCCTACGAGCAGTACTTC
CDR3 protein: CSAVRPTPYEQYF
J gene: TRBJ2-7
clone size: many
D gene: NA
V gene: TRBV29-1

CDR3 DNA: TGTGCCTGCAACCAAACTCCTGGCGGGGGTAAAGATACCCAGTACTTC
CDR3 protein: CACNQTPGGGKDTQYF
J gene: TRBJ2-5
clone size: NA
D gene: TRBD2
V gene: TRBV11-2

CDR3 DNA: TGTACCAGCAGCCAAGGGACTGGCGGGAGTCTGAATCCCGGGGAGCTGTTTTTT
CDR3 protein: CTSSQGTGGSLNPGELFF
J gene: TRBJ2-2
clone size: NA
D gene: TRBD2
V gene: TRBV4-2

CDR3 DNA: TGCAGCGGACTAGCGGGATTGGGCGCAGATATGCAGTATTTT
CDR3 protein: CSGLAGLGADMQYF
J gene: TRBJ2-3
clone size: few
D gene: TRBD2
V gene: TRBV29-1

CDR3 DNA: TGTGCCAGCAGTTGGGGGAAGGGGTCGGTTGAGCAGTTCTTC
CDR3 protein: CASSWGKGSVEQFF
J gene: TRBJ2-1
clone size: medium-sized
D gene: NA
V gene: TRBV6-2/TRBV6-3